Following are 30 T cell receptor beta chains from one sample sequenced in a study of blood T cell repertoires in COVID-19. Only in-frame clones appear in the TCRdb table, and some are missing; sequencing was by immunoSEQ multiplex PCR. The sample holds approximately 99,000 clones, more than 70% seen once. Sequencing input: peripheral blood. Source of these receptors: a woman aged 55-69 years in a cohort sampled during active or convalescent COVID-19.

V usage is TRBV19 and J usage is TRBJ2-2; D is ambiguous. V was clipped by 3 bases and J by 1 base, with 9 bases between them. Germline V gives CDR1 LNHDA, CDR2 SQIVND (reference sequence). The CDR3 runs 15 residues. The CDR3 sequence: CASSIAPGNTGELFF. CDR3 sequence (DNA): TGTGCCAGTAGTATTGCACCAGGGAACACCGGGGAGCTGTTTTTT.

This chain connects TRBV9 to TRBJ1-6; D is ambiguous. Germline assignment: CDR1 SGDLS and CDR2 YYNGEE. This CDR3 is built from 15 residues. Trimming removed 3 bases from V and 7 bases from J, with 14 bases in between. CDR3 coding DNA: TGTGCCAGCAGCGCCCGAGGGCAAGGAAATTCACCCCTCCACTTT. It encodes CASSARGQGNSPLHF.

This clone was counted a single time. The chain links TRBV7-2 to TRBJ2-5; possible D gene TRBD2, 6 bases. This CDR3 region has 13 residues. V was trimmed by 4 bases and J by 5 bases, leaving 11 bases between them. Looked up from germline, CDR1 is SGHTA and CDR2 is FQGNSA. The CDR3 here is CASSWRGGETQYF. The DNA of the CDR3 is TGTGCCAGCAGCTGGAGGGGTGGTGAGACCCAGTACTTC.

The rearrangement joins TRBV2 to TRBJ2-7; 9 nucleotides match TRBD2. Germline CDR1 reads SNHLY; CDR2 reads FYNNEI. This CDR3 comprises 11 residues. The trim removed 8 bases at V and 7 bases at J, leaving 3 bases unmatched. CDR3 DNA: TGTGCCAGCTTGCGGGAGGGGGAGCAGTACTTC. Protein product: CASLREGEQYF. The full variable domain, with the rest looked up from reference TRBV2 and TRBJ2-7, is EPEVTQTPSHQVTQMGQEVILRCVPISNHLYFYWYRQILGQKVEFLVSFYNNEISEKSEIFDDQFSVERPDGSNFTLKIRSTKLEDSAMYFCASLREGEQYFGPGTRLTVT.

The J gene is TRBJ1-2, the V gene TRBV6-1; tentatively, D is TRBD1 (6 bases). Germline CDR1 is MNHNS and CDR2 is SASEGT. Trimming stripped 3 bases from V and 5 bases from J, with 13 bases between. CDR3 length equals 14 residues. This CDR3 is CASSEGGLRYGYTF. The CDR3 DNA sequence: TGTGCCAGCAGTGAGGGGGGGCTTAGGTATGGCTACACCTTC.

J is TRBJ1-1 and V is TRBV2, with D uncertain. CDR1 and CDR2 from the germline V gene are SNHLY and FYNNEI. This CDR3 contains 13 residues. The V and J ends lost 3 bases and 1 base respectively, with 6 bases between them. CDR3 amino acids: CASSDTRNTEAFF. The CDR3 nucleotides read TGTGCCAGCAGTGACACCAGGAACACTGAAGCTTTCTTT.

The rearrangement links TRBV19 to TRBJ2-7; 7 positions agree with TRBD1. The CDR3 spans 14 residues. Germline CDR1 is LNHDA and CDR2 is SQIVND (reference sequence). After removal of 8 bases from V and 0 bases from J, the junction contained 7 bases not matched to a gene. The CDR3 region has the DNA TGTGCCAGTGGACCGGGACAGAGCTCCTACGAGCAGTACTTC. Its protein product is CASGPGQSSYEQYF.

The V and J genes are TRBV7-2 and TRBJ1-1, with 10 bases identical to TRBD1. The CDR3 length is 16 residues. From germline, CDR1 is SGHTA and CDR2 FQGNSA. Losses at the gene ends were 5 bases for V and 4 bases for J; bases not matched to a gene: 10. For the CDR3, the DNA is TGTGCCAGCAGCACGGGACAGGGGATGCGCGGCACTGAAGCTTTCTTT. Its translation is CASSTGQGMRGTEAFF.

The chain links TRBV4-1 to TRBJ1-5; D gene uncertain. V lost 0 bases to trimming and J lost 3 bases, with 12 bases between them. The length of the CDR3 is 16 residues. Looked up from germline, CDR1 is MGHRA and CDR2 is YSYEKL. CDR3 loop: CASSQDLSRFNQPQHF. The DNA of the CDR3 is TGCGCCAGCAGCCAAGATCTTTCGCGCTTCAATCAGCCCCAGCATTTT.

Comments on this clone: Additional DNA sequences in this sample encode the identical CDR3. The rearrangement links TRBV5-1 to TRBJ1-3; D possibly corresponds to TRBD1 (6 bases). Between the trimmed V and J ends, which lost 4 bases and 4 bases, there was a span of 12 bases. Germline assignment: CDR1 SGHRS and CDR2 YFSETQ. CDR3 size: 14 residues. The CDR3 DNA is TGCGCCAGCAGCCCAGGGGAGGGCGGAAACACCATATATTTT. Its protein is CASSPGEGGNTIYF.

V usage is TRBV7-9 and J usage is TRBJ1-3, with 8 bases lining up with TRBD1. The V gene's germline CDR1 is SEHNR and CDR2 FQNEAQ (reference sequence). This CDR3 has 18 amino acids. Trimming at V came to 2 bases and at J to 4 bases, leaving 13 bases not matched to a gene. In nucleotides, the CDR3 is TGTGCCAGCAGCTTATCCCCCGGCAGGGGGCGCACGGGAAACACCATATATTTT. Its protein product is CASSLSPGRGRTGNTIYF.

The genes are TRBV10-1 and TRBJ1-1; D remains ambiguous. Trimming removed 4 bases at V and 1 base at J, with 7 bases between. In germline, CDR1 is WNHNN, CDR2 SYGVQD (reference sequence). This CDR3 spans 13 amino acids. CDR3 sequence: CASSGATNTEAFF. The CDR3 coding sequence is TGCGCCAGCAGTGGGGCGACGAACACTGAAGCTTTCTTT.

In its sample, this clone was seen a few times. The chain joins TRBV10-3 to TRBJ2-3, with D unresolved. The ends were cut back, 3 bases at V and 1 base at J, with 11 bases in the middle. Germline lookup yields CDR1 ENHRY and CDR2 SYGVKD. CDR3 length equals 15 residues. The DNA for the CDR3 is TGTGCCATCAGTGACTTGGAGCGCCGCACAGATACGCAGTATTTT. Translation: CAISDLERRTDTQYF.

The chain joins TRBV5-4 to TRBJ2-3; 8 nucleotides agree with TRBD2. CDR1 and CDR2 (germline): SGHNT, YYREEE (reference sequence). V dropped 2 bases and J dropped 2; count of bases not matched to a gene: 13. CDR3 length: 18 residues. The chain's CDR3 is CASSFPIGRGRDTDTQYF. As DNA, the CDR3 is TGTGCCAGCAGCTTCCCGATCGGGAGGGGACGGGACACAGATACGCAGTATTTT.

The chain recombines TRBV24-1 with TRBJ2-7; 8 nucleotides align to TRBD2. Per germline, CDR1 KGHDR and CDR2 SFDVKD. The CDR3 is 14 amino acids. Trimming cost V 3 bases and J 6 bases; bases outside gene matches: 6. The CDR3 DNA sequence: TGTGCCACCAGTGATCCCGGACTAGCAGGCGAGCAGTACTTC. Its translation is CATSDPGLAGEQYF.

This clone came up a few times. This chain links TRBV4-1 with TRBJ2-7; D unclear. Germline values: CDR1 MGHRA, CDR2 YSYEKL. The CDR3 is 14 amino acids. V lost 2 bases and J lost 4, with 12 bases in between. The CDR3 DNA reads TGCGCCAGCAGCCAATCAGTACCGTTTTACGAGCAGTACTTC. This translates into CASSQSVPFYEQYF.

The J gene is TRBJ2-7, the V gene TRBV3-1 (or the pseudogene TRBV3-2); 7 bases align to TRBD1. This CDR3 spans 13 amino acids. CDR1 is LGHDT, CDR2 YNNKEL, per germline (reference sequence). After removal of 6 bases from V and 1 base from J, the junction contained 3 bases not matched to a gene. CDR3 DNA sequence: TGTGCCAGCAGTCGACAGGGTTCCTACGAGCAGTACTTC. Its translation is CASSRQGSYEQYF.

This chain joins TRBV13 and TRBJ2-1; maybe TRBD2 (7 bases). This CDR3 region has 16 residues. Germline values: CDR1 PRHDT, CDR2 FYEKMQ (reference sequence). Trimming removed 5 bases from V and 4 bases from J, with 18 bases in between. This CDR3 reads CASSPLRGASYNEQFF. CDR3 bases: TGTGCCAGCAGCCCCCTTCGGGGGGCCTCATACAATGAGCAGTTCTTC.

Turning to this clone: One end of the junction varies from germline; a read error may be responsible. The gene calls are TRBV7-7 and TRBJ2-2; 12 bases align to TRBD2. CDR3 length: 15 amino acids. Germline V gene sequence: CDR1 SSHAT, CDR2 FNYEAQ (reference sequence). The CDR3 DNA sequence: TGTGCTAGCAGTCATACTAGCGGGGGGACCGGGGAGCTGTTTTTT. Its translation is CASSHTSGGTGELFF.

This chain connects TRBV10-3 to TRBJ2-1; 13 bases are shared with TRBD2. CDR1 ENHRY and CDR2 SYGVKD come from the germline V gene. The CDR3 is made up of 16 amino acids. J was trimmed by 4 bases and V by 6 bases; bases with no gene match: 6. The CDR3 reads CAISEGLAGSYNEQFF. The CDR3 DNA reads TGTGCCATCAGCGAGGGACTAGCGGGGAGTTACAATGAGCAGTTCTTC.

The genes are TRBV19 and TRBJ1-2; no clear D. The CDR3 loop spans 13 amino acids. Trimming cost V 5 bases and J 4 bases, with 11 bases left between them. Looked up from germline, CDR1 is LNHDA and CDR2 is SQIVND (reference sequence). The CDR3 bases are TGTGCCAGTAGTGAACCGCGAGCCTATGGCTACACCTTC. It encodes CASSEPRAYGYTF.

CDR3 sequence (DNA): TGTGCCAGCAGTTTATCGAGGGCGGGAAGCGGGGGGACCTACGAGCAGTACTTC. This sequence encodes CASSLSRAGSGGTYEQYF. The chain recombines TRBV27 with TRBJ2-7; 9 bases agree with TRBD2. Germline assignment: CDR1 MNHEY and CDR2 SMNVEV (reference sequence). The length of the CDR3 is 18 residues. With V trimmed by 0 bases and J by 2 bases, 11 bases remained unmatched.

This clone was recorded a few times. The V gene is TRBV7-9, the J gene TRBJ2-2, with D perhaps TRBD2 (6 bases). The CDR3 totals 15 residues. In germline, CDR1 is SEHNR, CDR2 FQNEAQ (reference sequence). Trimming took off 4 bases at V and 7 bases at J, with 16 bases between the two ends. The CDR3 loop is CASSSPRRRVGELFF. As DNA, the CDR3 is TGTGCCAGCAGCTCTCCCCGAAGGAGGGTCGGGGAGCTGTTTTTT.

The J gene is TRBJ2-3, the V gene TRBV9; D unclear. Trimming pared 0 bases from V and 2 bases from J, leaving 7 bases between. The germline V gene has CDR1 SGDLS and CDR2 YYNGEE. CDR3 size: 14 residues. The CDR3 spells CASSVGGSTDTQYF. DNA for the CDR3: TGTGCCAGCAGCGTAGGCGGATCCACAGATACGCAGTATTTT.

The chain recombines TRBV4-2 with TRBJ2-3, with TRBD2 matching over 11 bases. J lost 0 bases, V lost 1 base, and 3 bases had no gene match. Germline V gives CDR1 LGHNA, CDR2 YNFKEQ. CDR3 size: 17 residues. The CDR3 loop reads CASSQGTSGGSTDTQYF. CDR3 DNA sequence: TGTGCCAGCAGCCAAGGAACTAGCGGGGGAAGCACAGATACGCAGTATTTT.

The gene calls are TRBV10-3 and TRBJ2-5; 10 bases agree with TRBD2. Germline CDR1 is ENHRY and CDR2 is SYGVKD. The CDR3 extends over 15 amino acids. J lost 5 bases, V lost 3 bases, and 6 bases had no gene match. CDR3 bases: TGTGCCATCAGTGAACTAGCGGGGAAAGGGGAGACCCAGTACTTC. Its protein product is CAISELAGKGETQYF.

V usage is TRBV7-9 and J usage is TRBJ1-5; 8 bases agree with TRBD1. This CDR3 contains 15 residues. CDR1 and CDR2 from the germline V gene are SEHNR and FQNEAQ (reference sequence). The ends lost 2 bases at V and 7 bases at J; junction bases unmatched: 7. CDR3 in DNA: TGTGCCAGCAGCTTACACCAGGGGGCCGGGCAGCCCCAGCATTTT. This translates into CASSLHQGAGQPQHF. Full variable domain (outside the CDR3, taken from reference TRBV7-9 and TRBJ1-5): DTGVSQNPRHKITKRGQNVTFRCDPISEHNRLYWYRQTLGQGPEFLTYFQNEAQLEKSRLLSDRFSAERPKGSFSTLEIQRTEQGDSAMYLCASSLHQGAGQPQHFGDGTRLSIL.

CDR3 loop: CASSLGRGSDGYTF. The CDR3 DNA sequence: TGCGCCAGCAGCTTGGGCAGGGGGTCGGATGGCTACACCTTC. The chain combines TRBV5-1 with TRBJ1-2; 7 bases match TRBD1. This CDR3 has 14 amino acids. The germline gives CDR1 SGHRS, CDR2 YFSETQ. The trim removed 0 bases at V and 6 bases at J, leaving 5 bases unmatched.

The V gene is TRBV7-3, the J gene TRBJ1-1, with TRBD1 as a possible D gene (5 bases). The V gene lost 4 bases and the J gene lost 3 bases, with 9 bases spanning the gap. This CDR3 is 13 amino acids long. Germline assignment: CDR1 SGHTA and CDR2 FQGTGA. The CDR3 DNA sequence: TGTGCCAGCAGCTCCGGAGGGGACACTGAAGCTTTCTTT. Its translation: CASSSGGDTEAFF.

The chain couples TRBV6-5 to TRBJ1-1; D may be TRBD1 (6 bases). The germline gives CDR1 MNHEY, CDR2 SVGAGI. V shed 6 bases and J shed 3 bases, with 11 bases lying between them. The CDR3 is 13 amino acids. The CDR3 is CASRWGGYTEAFF. In DNA, the CDR3 is TGTGCCAGCAGGTGGGGGGGCTACACTGAAGCTTTCTTT.